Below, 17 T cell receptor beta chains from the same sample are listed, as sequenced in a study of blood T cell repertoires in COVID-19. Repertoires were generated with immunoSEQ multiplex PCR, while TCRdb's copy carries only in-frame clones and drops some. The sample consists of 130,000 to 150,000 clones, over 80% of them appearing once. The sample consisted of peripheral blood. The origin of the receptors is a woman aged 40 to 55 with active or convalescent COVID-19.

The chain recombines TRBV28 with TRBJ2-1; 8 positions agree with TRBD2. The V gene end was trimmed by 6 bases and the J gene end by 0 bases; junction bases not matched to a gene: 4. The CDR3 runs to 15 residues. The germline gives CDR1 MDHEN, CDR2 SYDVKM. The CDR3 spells CASSRTSGSYNEQFF. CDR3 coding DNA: TGTGCCAGCAGCCGTACTAGCGGCTCCTACAATGAGCAGTTCTTC.

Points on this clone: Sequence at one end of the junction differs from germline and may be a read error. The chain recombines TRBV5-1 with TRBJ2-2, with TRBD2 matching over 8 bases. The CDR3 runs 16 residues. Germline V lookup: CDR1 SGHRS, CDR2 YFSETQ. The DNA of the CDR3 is TGCGCCAGCAGCTCATCCGGGAGGGGAAGGACCGAGGAGCTGTTTTTT. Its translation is CASSSSGRGRTEELFF.

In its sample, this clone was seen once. CDR3: CASSQDTGTYGYTF. Here the CDR3 DNA reads TGTGCCAGCAGCCAAGACACAGGTACCTATGGCTACACCTTC. The chain is built from TRBV14 and TRBJ1-2, with TRBD1 as a possible D gene (5 bases). There are 14 residues in the CDR3. Trimming removed 0 bases from V and 4 bases from J, with 9 bases in between. In germline, CDR1 is SGHDN, CDR2 FVKESK.

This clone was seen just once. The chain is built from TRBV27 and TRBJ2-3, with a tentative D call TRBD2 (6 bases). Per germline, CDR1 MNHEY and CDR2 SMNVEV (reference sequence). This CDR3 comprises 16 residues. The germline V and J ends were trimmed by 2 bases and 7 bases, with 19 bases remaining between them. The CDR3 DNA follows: TGTGCCAGCAGTTTAGGGGGATGGGGGGTTCGAAATACGCAGTATTTT. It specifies CASSLGGWGVRNTQYF.

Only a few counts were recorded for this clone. The CDR3 here is CASSLAPGQQETQYF. In DNA, the CDR3 is TGCGCCAGCAGCTTGGCCCCGGGACAGCAAGAGACCCAGTACTTC. This chain links TRBV5-1 with TRBJ2-5; TRBD1 matches 7 bases. The CDR3 runs 15 residues. Germline V CDR1 and CDR2: SGHRS, YFSETQ. Trimming removed 0 bases from V and 2 bases from J; junction bases left unmatched: 4. The full variable domain, in which reference TRBV5-1 and TRBJ2-5 provide the parts outside the CDR3, is KAGVTQTPRYLIKTRGQQVTLSCSPISGHRSVSWYQQTPGQGLQFLFEYFSETQRNKGNFPGRFSGRQFSNSRSEMNVSTLELGDSALYLCASSLAPGQQETQYFGPGTRLLVL.

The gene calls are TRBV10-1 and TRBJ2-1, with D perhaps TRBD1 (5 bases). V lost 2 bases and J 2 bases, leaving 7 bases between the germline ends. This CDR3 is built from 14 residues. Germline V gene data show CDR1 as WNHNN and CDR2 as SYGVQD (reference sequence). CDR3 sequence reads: CASSEGAAYNEQFF. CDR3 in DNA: TGCGCCAGCAGTGAGGGGGCCGCCTACAATGAGCAGTTCTTC.

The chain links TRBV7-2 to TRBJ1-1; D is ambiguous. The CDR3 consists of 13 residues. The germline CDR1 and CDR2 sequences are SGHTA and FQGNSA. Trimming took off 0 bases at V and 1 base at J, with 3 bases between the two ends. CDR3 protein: CASSLAANTEAFF. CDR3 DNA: TGTGCCAGCAGCTTAGCAGCGAACACTGAAGCTTTCTTT.

CDR3 DNA: TGTGCCAGCAGCCCATCATACCGGACAGGGTGGAGGACAAATGAAAAACTGTTTTTT. Protein: CASSPSYRTGWRTNEKLFF. The V call is TRBV3-1 (or the pseudogene TRBV3-2), the J call TRBJ1-4; TRBD1 matches 8 bases. There are 19 residues in the CDR3. Germline assignment: CDR1 LGHDT and CDR2 YNNKEL (reference sequence). With V trimmed by 4 bases and J by 5 bases, 18 bases remained unmatched.

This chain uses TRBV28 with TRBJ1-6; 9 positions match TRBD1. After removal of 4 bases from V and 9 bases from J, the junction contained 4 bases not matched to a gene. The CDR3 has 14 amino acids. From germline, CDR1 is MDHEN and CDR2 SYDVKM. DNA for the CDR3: TGTGCCAGCAGTTGGGACAGGGTAGGTTCACCCCTCCACTTT. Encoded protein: CASSWDRVGSPLHF.

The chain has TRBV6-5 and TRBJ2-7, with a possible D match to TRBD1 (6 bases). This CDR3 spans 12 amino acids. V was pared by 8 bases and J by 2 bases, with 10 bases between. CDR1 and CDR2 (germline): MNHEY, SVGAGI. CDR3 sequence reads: CASGTRTYEQYF. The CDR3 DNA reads TGTGCCAGCGGGACACGAACCTACGAGCAGTACTTC.

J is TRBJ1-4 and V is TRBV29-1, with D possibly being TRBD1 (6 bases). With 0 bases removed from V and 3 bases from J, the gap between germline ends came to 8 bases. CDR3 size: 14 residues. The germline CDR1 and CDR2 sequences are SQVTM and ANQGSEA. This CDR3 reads CSVEEGAANEKLFF. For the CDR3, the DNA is TGCAGCGTTGAAGAGGGGGCCGCTAATGAAAAACTGTTTTTT.

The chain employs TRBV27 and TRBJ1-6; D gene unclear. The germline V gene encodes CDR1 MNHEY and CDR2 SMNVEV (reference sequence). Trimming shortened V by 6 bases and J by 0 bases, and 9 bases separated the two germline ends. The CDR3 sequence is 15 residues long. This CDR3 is CASRPASSYNSPLHF. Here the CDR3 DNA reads TGTGCCAGCAGACCCGCGAGCTCCTATAATTCACCCCTCCACTTT.

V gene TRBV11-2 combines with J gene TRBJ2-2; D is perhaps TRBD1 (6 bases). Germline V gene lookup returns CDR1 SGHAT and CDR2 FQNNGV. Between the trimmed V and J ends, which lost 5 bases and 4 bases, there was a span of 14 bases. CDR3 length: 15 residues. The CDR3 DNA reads TGTGCCAGCAGCGCCGGGACCAGGGGCACCGGGGAGCTGTTTTTT. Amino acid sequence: CASSAGTRGTGELFF.

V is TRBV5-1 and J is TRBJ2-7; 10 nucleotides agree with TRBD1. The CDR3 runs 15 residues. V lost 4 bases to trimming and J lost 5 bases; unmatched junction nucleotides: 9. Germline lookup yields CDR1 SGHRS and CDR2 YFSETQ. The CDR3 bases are TGCGCCAGCAGCCCCCCGGGACAGGGGAGCCACGAGCAGTACTTC. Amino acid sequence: CASSPPGQGSHEQYF.

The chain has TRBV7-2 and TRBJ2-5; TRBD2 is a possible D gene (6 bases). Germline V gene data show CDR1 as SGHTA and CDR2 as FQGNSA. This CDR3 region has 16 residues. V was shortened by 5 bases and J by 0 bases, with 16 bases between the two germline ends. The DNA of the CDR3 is TGTGCCAGCAGCACCGACCTCCGGGGGAACCAAGAGACCCAGTACTTC. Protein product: CASSTDLRGNQETQYF.

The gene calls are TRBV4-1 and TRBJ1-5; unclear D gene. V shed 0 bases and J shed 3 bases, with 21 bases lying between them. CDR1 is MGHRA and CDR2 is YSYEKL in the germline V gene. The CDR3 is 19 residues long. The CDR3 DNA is TGCGCCAGCAGCCAAGATTGGTGGCTGGTGCGGCAAGTCAATCAGCCCCAGCATTTT. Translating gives CASSQDWWLVRQVNQPQHF.

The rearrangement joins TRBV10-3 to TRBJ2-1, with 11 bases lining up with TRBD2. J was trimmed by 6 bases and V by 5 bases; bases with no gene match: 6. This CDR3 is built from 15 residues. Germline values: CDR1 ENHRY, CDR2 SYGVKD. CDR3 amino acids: CAISPGLADPNEQFF. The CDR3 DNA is TGTGCCATCAGTCCGGGACTAGCGGACCCCAATGAGCAGTTCTTC.